Each of the 4 T cell receptor beta chains below was sequenced from the same sample in a study of cytomegalovirus exposure and HLA in healthy donors. PCR employed 60 Vbeta and 13 Jbeta primers. Measured with immunoSEQ multiplex PCR; TCRdb has only the in-frame clones, and not every one. The listing records around 100,000 clones. Sequencing used PBMCs. All receptors derive from a man aged 35 to 55 in good health and CMV-seropositive.

The rearrangement uses TRBV19 and TRBJ2-1, with 9 positions matching TRBD2. Germline CDR1 reads LNHDA; CDR2 reads SQIVND (reference sequence). There are 17 residues in the CDR3. V was pared by 1 base and J by 2 bases, with 6 bases of the junction left unmatched. CDR3 region: CASSIGGGRATYNEQFF. As DNA, the CDR3 is TGTGCCAGTAGTATAGGCGGCGGGAGGGCAACCTACAATGAGCAGTTCTTC.

The chain employs TRBV29-1 and TRBJ1-2; D unclear. The CDR3 extends over 12 amino acids. The germline V and J ends were trimmed by 3 bases and 4 bases, with 9 bases remaining between them. The V gene's germline CDR1 is SQVTM and CDR2 ANQGSEA. The CDR3 sequence is CSVEVQFYGYTF. The CDR3 DNA is TGCAGCGTTGAGGTCCAGTTCTATGGCTACACCTTC. Based on the CDR3 plus reference TRBV29-1 and TRBJ1-2, the full variable domain is SAVISQKPSRDICQRGTSLTIQCQVDSQVTMMFWYRQQPGQSLTLIATANQGSEATYESGFVIDKFPISRPNLTFSTLTVSNMSPEDSSIYLCSVEVQFYGYTFGSGTRLTVV.

The chain is built from TRBV28 and TRBJ1-2, with unresolved D. The CDR3 is 13 amino acids. V lost 6 bases and J lost 8, with 16 bases in between. CDR1 and CDR2 from the germline V gene are MDHEN and SYDVKM. This chain's CDR3 is CASSSGSTGGYTF. The CDR3 nucleotides are TGTGCCAGCAGCTCAGGCTCAACGGGAGGCTACACCTTC.

The gene calls are TRBV5-1 and TRBJ2-3; the D gene is possibly TRBD2 (6 bases). Deletions cut 4 bases from V and 1 base from J, with 13 bases between. The CDR3 has 15 residues. CDR1 is SGHRS and CDR2 is YFSETQ in the germline V gene. CDR3 amino acids: CASSERGLGTDTQYF. The CDR3 DNA follows: TGCGCCAGCAGCGAGAGGGGACTCGGCACAGATACGCAGTATTTT.